This entry concerns a single T cell receptor (beta chain). These data belong to a study of cytomegalovirus exposure and HLA in healthy donors. Germline V CDR1 and CDR2: LNHDA, SQIVND (reference sequence). This CDR3 contains 14 residues. The ends were cut back, 6 bases at V and 1 base at J, with 12 bases in the middle. Primers for the PCR totalled 60 Vbeta and 13 Jbeta. In the original processing: In a later analysis, the count reached tens of millions of unique TCR beta chains, with roughly 11 million shared. The protocol was immunoSEQ multiplex PCR, while the TCRdb copy is restricted to in-frame clones and leaves out a portion. Clone size and the V and J calls come from that table; the DNA yielded D and trimming. Of under 150,000 clones in the sample, over 70% were seen once.

This sequence was found in a man aged 40-49 years in good health and CMV-seropositive. V gene TRBV19 combines with J gene TRBJ1-1; a weak D match, TRBD1 (6 bases). Sequenced material: PBMCs. Here the CDR3 reads CASSQGPSNTEAFF. CDR3 nucleotides: TGTGCCAGTAGCCAGGGGCCCTCGAACACTGAAGCTTTCTTT. Variable domain in full (rest from reference TRBV19 and TRBJ1-1): DGGITQSPKYLFRKEGQNVTLSCEQNLNHDAMYWYRQDPGQGLRLIYYSQIVNDFQKGDIAEGYSVSREKKESFPLTVTSAQKNPTAFYLCASSQGPSNTEAFFGQGTRLTVV.